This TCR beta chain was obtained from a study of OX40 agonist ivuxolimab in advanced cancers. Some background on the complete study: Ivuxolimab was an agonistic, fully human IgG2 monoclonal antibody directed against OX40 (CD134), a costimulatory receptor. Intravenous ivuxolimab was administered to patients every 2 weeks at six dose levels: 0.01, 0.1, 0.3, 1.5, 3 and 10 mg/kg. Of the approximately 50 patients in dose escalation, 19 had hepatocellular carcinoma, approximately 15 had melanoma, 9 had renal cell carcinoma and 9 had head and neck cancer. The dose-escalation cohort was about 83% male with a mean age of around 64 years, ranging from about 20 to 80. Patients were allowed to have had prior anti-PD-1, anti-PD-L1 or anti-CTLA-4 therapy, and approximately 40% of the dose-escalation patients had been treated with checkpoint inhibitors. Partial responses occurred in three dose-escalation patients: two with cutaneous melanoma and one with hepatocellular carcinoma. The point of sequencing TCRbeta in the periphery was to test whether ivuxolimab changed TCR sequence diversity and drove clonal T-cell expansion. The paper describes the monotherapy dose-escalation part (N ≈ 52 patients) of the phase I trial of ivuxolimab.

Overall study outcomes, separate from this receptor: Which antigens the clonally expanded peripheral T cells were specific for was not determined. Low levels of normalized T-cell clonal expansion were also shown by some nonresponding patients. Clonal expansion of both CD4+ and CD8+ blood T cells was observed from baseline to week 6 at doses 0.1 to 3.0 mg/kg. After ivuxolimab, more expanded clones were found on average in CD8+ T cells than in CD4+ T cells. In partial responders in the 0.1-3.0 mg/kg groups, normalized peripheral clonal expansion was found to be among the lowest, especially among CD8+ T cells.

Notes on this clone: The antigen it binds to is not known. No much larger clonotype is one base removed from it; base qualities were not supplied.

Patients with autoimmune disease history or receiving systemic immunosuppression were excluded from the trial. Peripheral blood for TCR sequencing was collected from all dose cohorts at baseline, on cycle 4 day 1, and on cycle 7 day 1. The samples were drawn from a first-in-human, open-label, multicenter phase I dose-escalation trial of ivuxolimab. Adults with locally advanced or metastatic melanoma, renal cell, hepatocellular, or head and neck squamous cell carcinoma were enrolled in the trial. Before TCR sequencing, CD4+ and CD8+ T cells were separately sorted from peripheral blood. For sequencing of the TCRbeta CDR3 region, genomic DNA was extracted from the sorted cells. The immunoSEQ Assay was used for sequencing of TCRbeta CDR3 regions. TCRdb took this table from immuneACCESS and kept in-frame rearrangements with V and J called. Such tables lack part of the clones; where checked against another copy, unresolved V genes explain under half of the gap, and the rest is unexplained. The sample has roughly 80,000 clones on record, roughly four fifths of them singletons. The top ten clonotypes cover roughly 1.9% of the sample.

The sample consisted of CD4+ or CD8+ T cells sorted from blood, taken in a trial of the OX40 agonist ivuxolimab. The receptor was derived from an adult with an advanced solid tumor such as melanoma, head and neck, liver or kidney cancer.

This receptor has the CDR3 CAWSVRRNSYEQYF. The bases read TGTGCCTGGAGTGTACGTCGGAACTCCTACGAGCAGTACTTC. The chain was built from TRBV30 and TRBJ2-7, with the D segment identity uncertain. The germline ends are 9 bases apart after V is trimmed by 0 bases and J by 0 bases. Including the terminal cysteine and phenylalanine, the CDR3 comprises 14 residues. Only CDR3 DNA remains: 42 bases, in frame from the first base. CDR1 and CDR2 are read off the germline V gene (reference sequence) as GTSNPN and SVGIG.